The 16 T cell receptor beta chains below were found in one sample sequenced in a study of cytomegalovirus exposure and HLA in healthy donors. Primers included in the PCR were 60 Vbeta and 13 Jbeta primers. The protocol was immunoSEQ multiplex PCR, while the TCRdb copy is restricted to in-frame clones and leaves out a portion. Of about 130,000 clones in the sample, around 78% were seen once. Sequencing was done on a sample of PBMCs. The origin of the receptors is a woman under 30 in good health and CMV-seronegative.

V gene TRBV4-1 combines with J gene TRBJ2-5; 9 bases fit TRBD1. The CDR3 runs to 17 residues. CDR1 is MGHRA, CDR2 YSYEKL, per germline. V lost 1 base and J lost 5; bases outside the gene matches: 11. The DNA for the CDR3 is TGCGCCAGCAGCCAAGCGACAGGGGGGGAAGTTACGGAGACCCAGTACTTC. Protein product: CASSQATGGEVTETQYF.

A few counts support this clone. The CDR3: CASSINSGRHTDTQYF. The CDR3 nucleotides are TGTGCCAGCAGCATAAATAGCGGGAGGCATACAGATACGCAGTATTTT. This chain uses TRBV5-4 with TRBJ2-3; 10 nucleotides match TRBD2. The V gene end was trimmed by 4 bases and the J gene end by 3 bases; junction bases not matched to a gene: 8. Germline lookup yields CDR1 SGHNT and CDR2 YYREEE (reference sequence). The CDR3 length is 16 residues.

The genes are TRBV19 and TRBJ2-1; TRBD2 agrees at 9 bases. The CDR3 has 16 residues. In germline, CDR1 is LNHDA, CDR2 SQIVND (reference sequence). V lost 3 bases and J lost 5; bases outside the gene matches: 8. The CDR3 sequence: CASSMVREGGNNEQFF. In DNA form, the CDR3 reads TGTGCCAGTAGTATGGTGCGGGAGGGAGGCAACAATGAGCAGTTCTTC.

This clone was seen once. The genes are TRBV2 and TRBJ2-2; 8 bases align to TRBD2. Germline CDR1 and CDR2: SNHLY and FYNNEI. V lost 6 bases to trimming and J lost 4 bases; unmatched junction nucleotides: 7. The CDR3 is 15 residues long. The CDR3 reads CASSPGTSLTGELFF. In nucleotides, the CDR3 is TGTGCCAGCAGCCCCGGGACTAGTCTCACCGGGGAGCTGTTTTTT. The variable domain in full, completed from reference TRBV2 and TRBJ2-2, reads EPEVTQTPSHQVTQMGQEVILRCVPISNHLYFYWYRQILGQKVEFLVSFYNNEISEKSEIFDDQFSVERPDGSNFTLKIRSTKLEDSAMYFCASSPGTSLTGELFFGEGSRLTVL.

V and J are TRBV29-1 and TRBJ1-1, with D possibly TRBD1 on 6 matching bases. Trimming left V 6 bases short and J 1 base short, with 12 bases between. The CDR3 has 13 residues. Germline CDR1 is SQVTM and CDR2 is ANQGSEA. The chain's CDR3 is CSVPGQGNTEAFF. CDR3 DNA sequence: TGCAGCGTCCCGGGACAAGGGAACACTGAAGCTTTCTTT.

This chain's CDR3 is CASSLAGQNLYEQYF. The CDR3 DNA reads as TGTGCCAGCAGCTTAGCAGGACAGAACCTCTACGAGCAGTACTTC. J is TRBJ2-7 and V is TRBV7-2, with D perhaps matching TRBD1 (6 bases). There are 15 residues in the CDR3. The germline V gene encodes CDR1 SGHTA and CDR2 FQGNSA. Trimming removed 0 bases at V and 3 bases at J, with 12 bases between. Full variable domain (remainder filled in from reference TRBV7-2 and TRBJ2-7): GAGVSQSPSNKVTEKGKDVELRCDPISGHTALYWYRQSLGQGLEFLIYFQGNSAPDKSGLPSDRFSAERTGGSVSTLTIQRTQQEDSAVYLCASSLAGQNLYEQYFGPGTRLTVT.

The V and J genes are TRBV7-9 and TRBJ1-1, with 7 bases that match TRBD1. With 5 bases clipped from V and 0 bases from J, the junction kept 3 bases outside the gene matches. Germline assignment: CDR1 SEHNR and CDR2 FQNEAQ (reference sequence). The CDR3 length is 14 residues. CDR3 nucleotide sequence: TGTGCCAGCAGCCCCGACAGGGTGAACACTGAAGCTTTCTTT. It yields the protein CASSPDRVNTEAFF.

The chain carries TRBV2 and TRBJ1-2; weak D call: TRBD1 (6 bases). From germline, CDR1 is SNHLY and CDR2 FYNNEI. This CDR3 has 17 amino acids. The V and J ends lost 4 bases and 2 bases respectively, with 20 bases between them. CDR3 DNA sequence: TGTGCCAGCAGTGTAGGGTATGGGGGCACGAGGAACTATGGCTACACCTTC. Translating it yields CASSVGYGGTRNYGYTF.

The chain links TRBV6-4 to TRBJ1-3, with 7 bases matching TRBD1. CDR1 and CDR2 (germline): MRHNA, SNTAGT. V trimming: 7 bases; J trimming: 6 bases; junction bases outside the gene matches: 6. CDR3 length: 13 residues. CDR3 loop: CASIWDRVNTIYF. The DNA for the CDR3 is TGTGCCAGCATTTGGGACAGAGTAAACACCATATATTTT.

J is TRBJ2-5 and V is TRBV5-4; D unclear. The end of the DNA fits TRBJ2-7 better, so the J call may be wrong. Per the germline V gene, CDR1 is SGHNT and CDR2 is YYREEE (reference sequence). The CDR3 is made up of 16 amino acids. The chain's CDR3 is CASSQSTPSPLSEQYF. The DNA for the CDR3 is TGTGCCAGCAGCCAGAGTACCCCCAGTCCCCTGAGCGAGCAGTACTTC.

This chain uses TRBV7-9 with TRBJ1-2; D is undetermined. CDR3 size: 13 residues. Germline values: CDR1 SEHNR, CDR2 FQNEAQ (reference sequence). Trimming removed 5 bases at V and 8 bases at J, with 15 bases between. The CDR3 nucleotides read TGTGCCAGCAGCAAACGGGAGTCGGAAGGCTACACCTTC. It encodes CASSKRESEGYTF.

This chain uses TRBV5-4 with TRBJ2-5; D may be TRBD2 (6 bases). The CDR3 is made up of 13 amino acids. Germline CDR1 is SGHNT and CDR2 is YYREEE (reference sequence). Trimming removed 0 bases from V and 5 bases from J, with 8 bases in between. CDR3 sequence reads: CASSLVLAETQYF. The CDR3 DNA reads as TGTGCCAGCAGCTTGGTCCTAGCGGAGACCCAGTACTTC.

This clone was recorded only once. V gene TRBV30 combines with J gene TRBJ2-2, with 9 nucleotides matching TRBD1. V shed 0 bases, J shed 5 bases, and the junction held 10 bases outside the gene matches. Germline assignment: CDR1 GTSNPN and CDR2 SVGIG (reference sequence). The CDR3 runs 17 residues. For the CDR3, the DNA is TGTGCCTGGAGTGTATGGATCGGACAGGGGTCTACCGGGGAGCTGTTTTTT. Residues: CAWSVWIGQGSTGELFF.

About this clone itself: One end of the junction varies from germline; a read error may be responsible. The CDR3 DNA sequence: TGCGCCAGCAGCCAAGAAGCCCGCGCGGCACGAAATTTT. This gives the protein CASSQEARAARNF. J is TRBJ2-3 and V is TRBV4-1; no clear D gene. Germline V gene sequence: CDR1 MGHRA, CDR2 YSYEKL. This CDR3 is built from 13 residues.

The chain employs TRBV7-8 and TRBJ1-1, with D unresolved. CDR3 length equals 13 residues. Germline loops: CDR1 SGHVS, CDR2 FQNEAQ. Trimming removed 5 bases from V and 2 bases from J, with 9 bases in between. In DNA, the CDR3 is TGTGCCAGCAGCCCAACATATAACACTGAAGCTTTCTTT. Translation: CASSPTYNTEAFF.

The chain combines TRBV30 with TRBJ1-1; D remains ambiguous. This CDR3 comprises 10 residues. V was cut by 7 bases and J by 8 bases, with 11 bases left in between. CDR1 is GTSNPN and CDR2 is SVGIG in the germline V gene (reference sequence). CDR3 bases: TGTGCCTCGGGAGGAGGGGAAGCTTTCTTT. Protein sequence: CASGGGEAFF.